The source of this T cell receptor (beta chain) is a study of shared clonotypes between healthy human individuals. Overall study context: The study enrolled two women and a few men aged 18 to 49. General study results and limits: Naive CD4 clonotypes overlapped across a few donors at roughly 4.5%. Clonotype sharing among donors was thought likely to change with sequencing depth.

Regarding this clone: What it recognizes is unknown.

V shed 4 bases, J shed 3 bases, and the junction held 4 bases outside the gene matches. The CDR3 totals 14 residues. The germline gives CDR1 SGHNT, CDR2 YYREEE (reference sequence). The repertoire was sequenced with immunoSEQ multiplex PCR; TCRdb's copy has only in-frame clones and lacks some. The data contain more than 900,000 clones, about four fifths of them seen just once; the ten biggest clones take up under 0.8%. The sequence came from a man younger than 35 in good health. Some clones in this sample may be carry-over from other donors' samples. The sample comprised memory CD4+ T cells from PBMCs. Subset meaning: CD45RA-negative fraction. The rearrangement uses TRBV5-4 and TRBJ2-7; 10 bases line up with TRBD2. The CDR3 loop is CASSQPSGSYEQYF. The CDR3 region has the DNA TGTGCCAGCAGCCAACCTAGCGGGAGCTACGAGCAGTACTTC.